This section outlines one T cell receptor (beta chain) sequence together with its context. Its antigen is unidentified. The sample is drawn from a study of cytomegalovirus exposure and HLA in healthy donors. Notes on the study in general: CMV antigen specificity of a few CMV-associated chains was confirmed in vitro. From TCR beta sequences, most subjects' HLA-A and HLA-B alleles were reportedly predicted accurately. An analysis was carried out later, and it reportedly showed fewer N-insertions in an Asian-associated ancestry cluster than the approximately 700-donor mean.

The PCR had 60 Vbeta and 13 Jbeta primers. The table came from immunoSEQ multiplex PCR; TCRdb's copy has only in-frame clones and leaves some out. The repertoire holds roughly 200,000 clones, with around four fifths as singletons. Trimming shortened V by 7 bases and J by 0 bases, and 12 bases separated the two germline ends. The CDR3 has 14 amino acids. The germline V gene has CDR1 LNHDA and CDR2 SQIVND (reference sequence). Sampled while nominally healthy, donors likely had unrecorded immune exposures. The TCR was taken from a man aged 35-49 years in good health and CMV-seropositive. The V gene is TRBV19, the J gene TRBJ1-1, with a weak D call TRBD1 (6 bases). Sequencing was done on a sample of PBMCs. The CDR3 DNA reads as TGTGCCAGTAATCCAGGGGTTTTGAACACTGAAGCTTTCTTT. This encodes CASNPGVLNTEAFF.